This T cell receptor beta chain was profiled in a study of blood T cells in healthy people across ages. The study, taken as a whole, reports: With donor CMV status unknown, expanded clonotype changes were possibly confounded.

A second PCR of about 7 to 11 cycles used a sample-barcoded 5' primer and a J-beta primer mix. TCRdb ran MiXCR on the 5' RACE reads and lists one entry per CDR3 protein. This table holds hundreds of thousands of distinct CDR3 sequences, about 25% found once. CDR3 length equals 14 residues. Unmatched junction bases numbered 11, after V lost 7 bases and J lost 4 bases. Looked up from germline, CDR1 is SQVTM and CDR2 is ANQGSEA. In regard to this clonotype: Its antigen remains unidentified.

These same records also appear under a second study, on T cells of mothers and their children. That paper adds: Among related mother-child pairs, overlap was slightly higher than in unrelated pairs, though not significantly.

The sample taken for sequencing was blood. V usage is TRBV29-1 and J usage is TRBJ1-2; 8 nucleotides align to TRBD1. This clonotype was obtained from a boy between 5 and 17 years old in good health. CDR3 region: CSAINRGASYGYTF. The CDR3 DNA reads as TGCAGCGCCATAAACAGGGGGGCCTCCTATGGCTACACCTTC.